The 5 T cell receptor beta chains reported below all come from one sample, sequenced in a study of T-cell reconstitution after alpha-beta-depleted transplantation in children. Using unique molecular identifiers, the investigators prepared the TCRbeta library. TCRdb analysed the PCR reads with MiXCR anew, one entry per CDR3 protein. The sample records around 250,000 distinct CDR3 sequences, approximately 8.9% being singletons. The starting material was PBMCs, mostly from graft donor cells, obtained 180 days after TCRalphabeta/CD19-depleted stem cell transplant. All receptors come from a male patient aged 10 to 17 who had a stem cell transplant for acute lymphoblastic leukemia, so the T cells may come from the graft donor.

The table lists this clonotype with many counts. The chain carries TRBV12-3 or TRBV12-4 and TRBJ2-7; D possibly uses TRBD1 or TRBD2 (5 bases each). V was trimmed by 10 bases and J by 3 bases, leaving 16 bases between them. This CDR3 is 13 amino acids long. CDR3 residues: CATQRDALYEQYF. For the CDR3, the DNA is TGTGCCACCCAACGGGACGCCCTCTACGAGCAGTACTTC.

This clonotype was recorded many times. V gene TRBV19 combines with J gene TRBJ2-7; D uncertain. The germline gives CDR1 LNHDA, CDR2 SQIVND (reference sequence). CDR3 length: 13 residues. V shed 5 bases and J shed 1 base, with 9 bases lying between them. CDR3 nucleotides: TGTGCCAGTAGTGCCTATGTGTCCTACGAGCAGTACTTC. Protein product: CASSAYVSYEQYF. The whole variable domain, remainder taken from reference TRBV19 and TRBJ2-7, is DGGITQSPKYLFRKEGQNVTLSCEQNLNHDAMYWYRQDPGQGLRLIYYSQIVNDFQKGDIAEGYSVSREKKESFPLTVTSAQKNPTAFYLCASSAYVSYEQYFGPGTRLTVT.

This clonotype is a singleton in its sample. A read error is possible here, since a much larger clone lies one base away. This chain joins TRBV20-1 and TRBJ1-1; perhaps TRBD1 as D (5 bases). Trimming took 5 bases from V and 6 from J, leaving 13 bases between them. CDR1 and CDR2 (germline): DFQATT, SNEGSKA (reference sequence). The CDR3 runs 12 residues. CDR3 sequence: CSALPQGAEAFF. The CDR3 nucleotides are TGCAGTGCTTTACCTCAGGGTGCTGAAGCTTTCTTT.

This clonotype came up many times. The chain joins TRBV29-1 to TRBJ1-2; 9 bases agree with TRBD1. With 5 bases clipped from V and 3 bases from J, the junction kept 7 bases outside the gene matches. The CDR3 runs 14 residues. Germline V gives CDR1 SQVTM, CDR2 ANQGSEA. CDR3 amino acids: CSVYKTGGDYGYTF. CDR3 DNA: TGCAGCGTTTACAAAACAGGGGGCGACTATGGCTACACCTTC.

This clonotype showed up many times. The rearrangement links TRBV19 to TRBJ1-2; D possibly corresponds to TRBD1 (5 bases). CDR1 and CDR2 from the germline V gene are LNHDA and SQIVND (reference sequence). The CDR3 is 13 residues long. Trimming left V 3 bases short and J 7 bases short, with 12 bases between. Here the CDR3 DNA reads TGTGCCAGTAGTATGGTCAGGGAGGCTGGCTACACCTTC. Its protein product is CASSMVREAGYTF.